Listed below are T cell receptor beta chains from one sample, sequenced in a study of T cells in Graves' hyperthyroidism and ophthalmopathy. TCRdb re-analysed the multiplex PCR reads in MiXCR, keeping a single row per CDR3 protein. Found here are 620,000 or so distinct CDR3 sequences, roughly 14% of them singletons; the top ten hold around 12%. The sample was blood. Source of these receptors: a woman in her forties or fifties with Graves' ophthalmopathy. CDR3s include the opening cysteine and the closing phenylalanine or tryptophan. The D gene is left open where the match is weak. The size field is filled for only some rows; it gives once, few, many or a size class.

DNA | CDR3 | J | V | D | size
TGCGCCAGCAGCTGGACTAGCGGGAGGGTAGGGGAGACCCAGTACTTC | CASSWTSGRVGETQYF | TRBJ2-5 | TRBV5-1 | TRBD2 | .
TGTGCCAGCAGCTTAGGTGCTAGCTGGGTGGAGACCCAGTACTTC | CASSLGASWVETQYF | TRBJ2-5 | TRBV7-2 | . | many
TGTGCCAGCAGTTTGGTGTGGAAAGCTTTCTTT | CASSLVWKAFF | TRBJ1-1 | TRBV12-3/TRBV12-4 | . | .
TGTGCCAGCAGCTCTTATTTTACCGGGGAGACCCAGTACTTC | CASSSYFTGETQYF | TRBJ2-5 | TRBV7-8 | . | .
TGTGCCAGCAGCCGCGGACAGATGAATTCACCCCTCCACTTT | CASSRGQMNSPLHF | TRBJ1-6 | TRBV3-1 | . | .
TGCAGCGTTGCTTCCGGGAGCTCCTACGAGCAGTACTTC | CSVASGSSYEQYF | TRBJ2-7 | TRBV29-1 | . | many
TGTGCCAGCAGCTTGGAGACAGGGAATTTTAATTCACCCCTCCACTTT | CASSLETGNFNSPLHF | TRBJ1-6 | TRBV5-6 | TRBD1 | many
TGTGCCAGCAGCCCCCCCCGGGGAGCTAACTATGGCTACACCTTC | CASSPPRGANYGYTF | TRBJ1-2 | TRBV7-8 | . | few
TGTGCCAGCAGCTTAACAGGAATCTCCTACAATGAGCAGTTCTTC | CASSLTGISYNEQFF | TRBJ2-1 | TRBV11-2 | . | many
TGTGCCAGCCCCAGGGACATCCGGGACAGAACCTACGAGCAGTACTTC | CASPRDIRDRTYEQYF | TRBJ2-7 | TRBV28 | TRBD1 | many
TGTGCCAGCAGCCCCAACGTCGGTCAGGAGCAGTACTTC | CASSPNVGQEQYF | TRBJ2-7 | TRBV12-3/TRBV12-4 | . | many
TGTGCCTGGTCCCCGTCGGATCAGCCCCAGCATTTT | CAWSPSDQPQHF | TRBJ1-5 | TRBV30 | . | .
TGTGCCAGCAGCTTATCTAGCGTTAGCTCCTACGAGCAGTACTTC | CASSLSSVSSYEQYF | TRBJ2-7 | TRBV7-2 | . | many
TGTGCCAGCAGTCAAGGGGGACAAGGAGCTAACTATGGCTACACCTTC | CASSQGGQGANYGYTF | TRBJ1-2 | TRBV7-9 | . | .
TGTGCCACCTCGGACAGGGTCTACAATGAGCAGTTCTTC | CATSDRVYNEQFF | TRBJ2-1 | TRBV28 | TRBD1 | .
TGTGCCAGCAGCGTAGGGGGACTAAGAATGACCGGGGAGCTGTTTTTT | CASSVGGLRMTGELFF | TRBJ2-2 | TRBV9 | TRBD2 | many
TGTGCCAGCTCACCCTTAGCTTTGGGAGAGACCCAGTACTTC | CASSPLALGETQYF | TRBJ2-5 | TRBV18 | . | few
TGTGCCAGCAGCCGGGCGGGAGTCTCCTACAATGAGCAGTTCTTC | CASSRAGVSYNEQFF | TRBJ2-1 | TRBV7-9 | TRBD2 | many
TGCAGCGTTGGGCGTACAGGGGGTACCTACGAGCAGTACTTC | CSVGRTGGTYEQYF | TRBJ2-7 | TRBV29-1 | TRBD1 | few
TGTGCCGGAAGGACGGGGGATCAGCCCCAGCATTTT | CAGRTGDQPQHF | TRBJ1-5 | TRBV28 | . | few
TGTGCCAGCAGTACCGACAGGAACACTGAAGCTTTCTTT | CASSTDRNTEAFF | TRBJ1-1 | TRBV12-3/TRBV12-4 | . | many
TGCAGTGCTAGAGCGGGGTTGGGCAACATTCAGTACTTC | CSARAGLGNIQYF | TRBJ2-4 | TRBV20-1 | . | .
TGTGCCAGCAGTTCCCTTGAGGTGAACACCGGGGAGCTGTTTTTT | CASSSLEVNTGELFF | TRBJ2-2 | TRBV6-1 | . | many
TGTGCCAGCAGTTACTTACCGGGAGTGATAGAGACCCAGTACTTC | CASSYLPGVIETQYF | TRBJ2-5 | TRBV6-5 | . | .
TGTGCCAGCAGTGAAATGAGTGGGGGGGCGACTGAAGCTTTCTTT | CASSEMSGGATEAFF | TRBJ1-1 | TRBV2 | . | many
TGTGCCAGCAGTTTTTCTTCCAGGGAGAACAATGAGCAGTTCTTC | CASSFSSRENNEQFF | TRBJ2-1 | TRBV6-5 | . | .
TGTGCCAGCAGCTTAGATCTGGTGACAGATACGCAGTATTTT | CASSLDLVTDTQYF | TRBJ2-3 | TRBV11-2 | . | many
TGCGCCAGCAGTCCCTCAGGGACGAGTTCACCCCTCCACTTT | CASSPSGTSSPLHF | TRBJ1-6 | TRBV5-1 | . | .
TGTGCCAGCAGCTTAAGCAGGGGCGCGGGCTACGAGCAGTACTTC | CASSLSRGAGYEQYF | TRBJ2-7 | TRBV7-9 | . | few
TGTGCCAGCAGCCCAAACAGGTTCTACGAGCAGTACTTC | CASSPNRFYEQYF | TRBJ2-7 | TRBV4-2 | . | few
TGTGCCAGCAGCTTACTCTATGAGCAGTTCTTC | CASSLLYEQFF | TRBJ2-1 | TRBV7-8 | . | many
TGTGCCAGCAGCTTGCCCAGGGGGCAGTACACCGGGGAGCTGTTTTTT | CASSLPRGQYTGELFF | TRBJ2-2 | TRBV5-4 | TRBD1 | few
TGTGCCAGCAGCCACGGACTAGCCCCACCTCGAGAGCAGTTCTTC | CASSHGLAPPREQFF | TRBJ2-1 | TRBV7-2 | TRBD2 | many
TGTGCCAGCAGCCGAGGACTAGCGGGAGTCGGTGGCACAGATACGCAGTATTTT | CASSRGLAGVGGTDTQYF | TRBJ2-3 | TRBV12-3/TRBV12-4 | TRBD2 | few
TGTGCCAGCAGCTCCTGGGGACTAGCGGGAGTAGGAGATACGCAGTATTTT | CASSSWGLAGVGDTQYF | TRBJ2-3 | TRBV5-6 | TRBD2 | few
TGTGCCAGCAGTTCGTCAGGGACTAACTATGGCTACACCTTC | CASSSSGTNYGYTF | TRBJ1-2 | TRBV2 | . | many
TGTGCCAGCAGCCCCACCCGACAGAACACTGAAGCTTTCTTT | CASSPTRQNTEAFF | TRBJ1-1 | TRBV28 | . | many
TGTGCCAGCAGTTTACTGACAGTAATGGCCTACAATGAGCAGTTCTTC | CASSLLTVMAYNEQFF | TRBJ2-1 | TRBV28 | . | .
TGTGCCTGGAGTGTACGGGGGAGTCAGCCCCAGCATTTT | CAWSVRGSQPQHF | TRBJ1-5 | TRBV30 | . | many
TGTGCCAGCAGCCATTACTACAATGAGCAGTTCTTC | CASSHYYNEQFF | TRBJ2-1 | TRBV3-1 | . | many
TGTGCCAGCAGTTTCCCACAGGGGACCGGCTACACCTTC | CASSFPQGTGYTF | TRBJ1-2 | TRBV12-3/TRBV12-4 | TRBD1 | many
TGTGCCAGCAGTTACCGTGGCCCCTACGAGCAGTACTTC | CASSYRGPYEQYF | TRBJ2-7 | TRBV6-2/TRBV6-3 | . | many
TGTGCCAGCAGCTTACAAGACCGCTATGGCTACACCTTC | CASSLQDRYGYTF | TRBJ1-2 | TRBV11-1 | . | many
TGCAGTGCTTTATCCGGGACTAGCGGAAAGGACAATGAGCAGTTCTTC | CSALSGTSGKDNEQFF | TRBJ2-1 | TRBV20-1 | TRBD2 | few
TGTGCCAGCAGCCCCGGACAGGGAGTCCATAATTCACCCCTCCACTTT | CASSPGQGVHNSPLHF | TRBJ1-6 | TRBV7-6 | TRBD1 | few
TGTGCCAGCTCCCAAGGGATGAGTGGGAATACGCAGTATTTT | CASSQGMSGNTQYF | TRBJ2-3 | TRBV3-1 | . | many
TGCAGCGTTCTTGGGGTATGGGGCACAGATACGCAGTATTTT | CSVLGVWGTDTQYF | TRBJ2-3 | TRBV29-1 | . | .
TGTGCCAGCAGCCAAGGACTATCAGATACGCAGTATTTT | CASSQGLSDTQYF | TRBJ2-3 | TRBV3-1 | . | many
TGTGCCAGCAGTTCTCGGCCGAGACAGTTTTCTGCAGATACGCAGTATTTT | CASSSRPRQFSADTQYF | TRBJ2-3 | TRBV27 | . | many
TGTGCCACCAGCAGGGGAACCGGGACCGCGAAACCCCTCTATGGCTACACCTTC | CATSRGTGTAKPLYGYTF | TRBJ1-2 | TRBV15 | . | few
TGTGCCAGCTCACCGGGATCATTTGACAGGGCCCTAGAGACCCAGTACTTC | CASSPGSFDRALETQYF | TRBJ2-5 | TRBV18 | TRBD1 | .
TGCAGTACAGGTATGAACACTGAAGCTTTCTTT | CSTGMNTEAFF | TRBJ1-1 | TRBV20-1 | . | many
TGCGCCAGCAGCTCACGGGGTGCTAGCGGATTCTACAATGAGCAGTTCTTC | CASSSRGASGFYNEQFF | TRBJ2-1 | TRBV5-1 | TRBD2 | many
TGCAGCGCTCACGGACCCAGTGGTACTTATGGCTACACCTTC | CSAHGPSGTYGYTF | TRBJ1-2 | TRBV29-1 | . | many
TGTGCCAGCAGCCAGGGGGGGAGCAGCACAGATACGCAGTATTTT | CASSQGGSSTDTQYF | TRBJ2-3 | TRBV3-1 | TRBD2 | .
TGTGCCAGCAGCGTCGGGGGTTCTTCCTATGGCTACACCTTC | CASSVGGSSYGYTF | TRBJ1-2 | TRBV9 | . | many
TGCGCCAGCAGCTTGTTGGGTTACAATGAGCAGTTCTTC | CASSLLGYNEQFF | TRBJ2-1 | TRBV27 | . | many